These 27 T cell receptor beta chains came from one sample sequenced in a study of cytomegalovirus exposure and HLA in healthy donors. The PCR made use of 60 Vbeta and 13 Jbeta primers. TCRdb keeps only in-frame clones here, not all; method: immunoSEQ multiplex PCR. The table records approximately 160,000 clones, around 78% of them present only once. Sequences were obtained from PBMCs. Source of these receptors: a woman in her fifties or sixties in good health and CMV-seropositive.

This chain joins TRBV18 and TRBJ1-2; TRBD1 agrees at 11 bases. CDR3 length equals 15 residues. CDR1 and CDR2 from the germline V gene are KGHSH and LQKENI. J was trimmed by 7 bases and V by 6 bases; bases with no gene match: 10. CDR3 nucleotide sequence: TGTGCCAGCTCGGGTACAGGACAGGGGGCGCTTGGCTACACCTTC. Translated: CASSGTGQGALGYTF.

The chain combines TRBV5-1 with TRBJ2-7, with D possibly matching TRBD1 (6 bases). The CDR3 loop spans 14 amino acids. The V and J ends lost 4 bases and 4 bases respectively, with 15 bases between them. Germline V gene data show CDR1 as SGHRS and CDR2 as YFSETQ. CDR3 residues: CASSQSQGWYEQYF. The CDR3 DNA sequence: TGCGCCAGCAGCCAAAGCCAGGGGTGGTACGAGCAGTACTTC.

The V gene is TRBV27, the J gene TRBJ2-7; 9 nucleotides line up with TRBD2. This CDR3 is built from 14 residues. CDR1 and CDR2 (germline): MNHEY, SMNVEV (reference sequence). V lost 2 bases, J lost 7 bases, and 6 bases stayed unmatched. CDR3 residues: CASSLAGGIGEQYF. The CDR3, as DNA: TGTGCCAGCAGTTTAGCGGGGGGGATTGGGGAGCAGTACTTC.

This clone was found a few times. This chain connects TRBV6-5 to TRBJ2-3; D unresolved. The CDR3 consists of 14 residues. Per germline, CDR1 MNHEY and CDR2 SVGAGI. V was pared by 0 bases and J by 5 bases, with 9 bases between. CDR3 sequence: CASSYSGVVDTQYF. CDR3 DNA sequence: TGTGCCAGCAGTTACTCGGGCGTGGTAGATACGCAGTATTTT.

This clone is a singleton in its sample. V usage is TRBV9 and J usage is TRBJ2-2, with D possibly TRBD1 on 6 matching bases. From germline, CDR1 is SGDLS and CDR2 YYNGEE. There are 17 residues in the CDR3. V was clipped by 4 bases and J by 0 bases, with 16 bases between them. CDR3 DNA sequence: TGTGCCAGCAGCTTCTCCCCCGGGACACCGAACACCGGGGAGCTGTTTTTT. This translates into CASSFSPGTPNTGELFF.

CDR3 sequence: CAWGLQAGKGTDTQYF. CDR3 sequence (DNA): TGTGCCTGGGGTCTCCAGGCAGGGAAGGGGACAGATACGCAGTATTTT. The V gene is TRBV30, the J gene TRBJ2-3; a weak D match, TRBD1 (5 bases). The CDR3 has 16 amino acids. CDR1 is GTSNPN and CDR2 is SVGIG in the germline V gene (reference sequence). V shed 5 bases and J shed 3 bases, with 21 bases lying between them.

The chain links TRBV27 to TRBJ1-6; D may be TRBD1 (6 bases). The CDR3 length is 13 residues. V was clipped by 6 bases and J by 14 bases, with 17 bases between them. Germline CDR1 is MNHEY and CDR2 is SMNVEV (reference sequence). The CDR3 nucleotides read TGTGCCAGCAGACGGACAGCGGAACTGTCCCTCCACTTT. It yields the protein CASRRTAELSLHF.

This clone has just a few counts. The chain joins TRBV2 to TRBJ2-5, with 7 bases that match TRBD2. CDR1 and CDR2 from the germline V gene are SNHLY and FYNNEI. The CDR3 extends over 15 amino acids. The CDR3 DNA follows: TGTGTCGTGTCCCTTGGGCTAGCGGACCAAGAGACCCAGTACTTC. Its translation is CVVSLGLADQETQYF. Combining the CDR3 with reference TRBV2 and TRBJ2-5 gives the whole variable domain EPEVTQTPSHQVTQMGQEVILRCVPISNHLYFYWYRQILGQKVEFLVSFYNNEISEKSEIFDDQFSVERPDGSNFTLKIRSTKLEDSAMYFCVVSLGLADQETQYFGPGTRLLVL.

This sequence joins TRBV6-4 and TRBJ2-7; D may be TRBD1 (5 bases). The CDR3 has 15 amino acids. Trimming took 3 bases from V and 5 from J, leaving 17 bases between them. Germline V gene data show CDR1 as MRHNA and CDR2 as SNTAGT. The CDR3 reads CASSERNSQGNEQYF. As DNA, the CDR3 is TGTGCCAGCAGTGAGCGGAATAGTCAGGGCAACGAGCAGTACTTC.

The V call is TRBV5-1, the J call TRBJ1-5; a weak D match, TRBD1 (6 bases). Trimming shortened V by 2 bases and J by 4 bases, and 13 bases separated the two germline ends. Germline V gene data show CDR1 as SGHRS and CDR2 as YFSETQ. The CDR3 contains 15 residues. The CDR3 DNA reads as TGCGCCAGCAGCTTAGGGGGGGCGAATAATCAGCCCCAGCATTTT. Translating gives CASSLGGANNQPQHF.

The chain joins TRBV19 to TRBJ1-2; no firm D call. Trimming removed 1 base at V and 7 bases at J, with 16 bases between. The germline CDR1 and CDR2 sequences are LNHDA and SQIVND (reference sequence). The CDR3 has 15 amino acids. CDR3: CASSIGTRVSVGYTF. CDR3 nucleotide sequence: TGTGCCAGTAGTATAGGGACTAGGGTCTCCGTTGGCTACACCTTC.

There are a few counts of this clone. The chain carries TRBV15 and TRBJ2-3, with 8 bases aligning to TRBD2. The germline gives CDR1 LNHNV, CDR2 YYDKDF (reference sequence). The CDR3 extends over 15 amino acids. The J segment lost 4 bases and the V segment lost 1 base, leaving 4 bases of the junction unmatched. DNA for the CDR3: TGTGCCACCAGCAGAGGAACGGGGGGGCCAGATACGCAGTATTTT. Its translation is CATSRGTGGPDTQYF.

V gene TRBV19 combines with J gene TRBJ2-3; 11 bases fit TRBD2. Germline V lookup: CDR1 LNHDA, CDR2 SQIVND (reference sequence). The CDR3 extends over 15 amino acids. The trim removed 2 bases at V and 6 bases at J, leaving 4 bases unmatched. Here the CDR3 reads CASSIWLAGGDTQYF. The CDR3 DNA sequence: TGTGCCAGTAGTATATGGCTAGCGGGGGGTGATACGCAGTATTTT.

In DNA form, the CDR3 reads TGTGCCAGCAGCCAGGGAGGGGGGACGAATTCACCCCTCCACTTT. Translating it yields CASSQGGGTNSPLHF. This rearrangement joins TRBV28 to TRBJ1-6, with D possibly TRBD1 on 6 matching bases. CDR3 length: 15 amino acids. Looked up from germline, CDR1 is MDHEN and CDR2 is SYDVKM. V dropped 6 bases and J dropped 7 bases, with 16 bases sitting between them.

The J gene is TRBJ1-4, the V gene TRBV4-1; possible D gene TRBD1, 6 bases. The germline CDR1 and CDR2 sequences are MGHRA and YSYEKL. CDR3 length: 19 residues. V shed 1 base and J shed 3 bases, with 21 bases lying between them. The CDR3, as DNA: TGCGCCAGCAGCCAAGTAGGGCTTACAGGGAACTCGGCTAATGAAAAACTGTTTTTT. Translating it yields CASSQVGLTGNSANEKLFF.

The J gene is TRBJ1-1, the V gene TRBV6-5; no clear D. V lost 5 bases, J lost 4 bases, and 17 bases lay in between. There are 15 residues in the CDR3. Germline V gene sequence: CDR1 MNHEY, CDR2 SVGAGI. The CDR3 loop is CASSTNGRRSTEAFF. The CDR3 DNA follows: TGTGCCAGCAGTACAAATGGCAGACGGAGCACTGAAGCTTTCTTT.

V is TRBV15 and J is TRBJ1-2, with 8 nucleotides matching TRBD1. J was trimmed by 5 bases and V by 0 bases; bases with no gene match: 5. CDR1 is LNHNV, CDR2 YYDKDF, per germline (reference sequence). The CDR3 has 15 amino acids. CDR3 in amino acids: CATSRDIGQGYGYTF. CDR3 in DNA: TGTGCCACCAGCAGAGATATTGGACAGGGTTATGGCTACACCTTC.

DNA for the CDR3: TGTGCCAGCAGTTACTCGGGGACAGCTAACACTGAAGCTTTCTTT. It is translated as CASSYSGTANTEAFF. The chain recombines TRBV6-6 with TRBJ1-1, with 7 positions matching TRBD1. The junction had 3 bases not matched to a gene; V was cut back by 0 bases and J by 2 bases. This CDR3 comprises 15 residues. Per germline, CDR1 MNHNY and CDR2 SVGAGI (reference sequence).

The J gene is TRBJ2-7, the V gene TRBV18; D remains ambiguous. The CDR3 is 13 residues long. Per germline, CDR1 KGHSH and CDR2 LQKENI. V lost 5 bases and J lost 4, with 12 bases in between. This CDR3 is CASSDSPGYEQYF. CDR3 coding DNA: TGTGCCAGCTCAGACTCCCCCGGATACGAGCAGTACTTC.

V and J are TRBV11-1 and TRBJ2-7; TRBD1 matches 8 bases. The CDR3 spans 14 residues. V trimming: 2 bases; J trimming: 6 bases; junction bases outside the gene matches: 6. Germline V gene data show CDR1 as SGHAT and CDR2 as FQDESV (reference sequence). CDR3 coding DNA: TGTGCCAGCAGCTTATCCTCTACAGGGGGCGAGCAGTACTTC. Translated: CASSLSSTGGEQYF.

V usage is TRBV5-6 and J usage is TRBJ2-3, with a tentative D call TRBD1 (6 bases). CDR3 length: 14 residues. V lost 8 bases, J lost 0 bases, and 13 bases lay in between. CDR1 is SGHDT, CDR2 YYEEEE, per germline. The CDR3 spells CASTQGVSTDTQYF. CDR3 bases: TGTGCCAGTACACAGGGTGTTAGCACAGATACGCAGTATTTT.

The chain combines TRBV30 with TRBJ2-1; 8 bases map to TRBD2. Losses at the gene ends were 5 bases for V and 16 bases for J; bases not matched to a gene: 13. The CDR3 runs to 12 residues. Germline values: CDR1 GTSNPN, CDR2 SVGIG (reference sequence). CDR3 sequence reads: CAWAFPGGGLFF. The CDR3, as DNA: TGTGCCTGGGCTTTCCCCGGGGGGGGTTTATTCTTC.

The chain employs TRBV15 and TRBJ1-2; a possible D gene is TRBD1 (6 bases). The CDR3 consists of 14 residues. Trimming took off 6 bases at V and 2 bases at J, with 13 bases between the two ends. Germline V gives CDR1 LNHNV, CDR2 YYDKDF (reference sequence). The CDR3 sequence: CATRRDIINYGYTF. The CDR3 nucleotides are TGTGCCACCAGAAGGGACATAATAAACTATGGCTACACCTTC.

V usage is TRBV30 and J usage is TRBJ1-1; D possibly corresponds to TRBD1 (5 bases). V was shortened by 4 bases and J by 3 bases, with 12 bases between the two germline ends. This CDR3 comprises 13 residues. CDR1 is GTSNPN and CDR2 is SVGIG in the germline V gene (reference sequence). The CDR3 coding sequence is TGTGCCTGGAAGGGGTTTTCCTACACTGAAGCTTTCTTT. This gives the protein CAWKGFSYTEAFF.

The CDR3 DNA reads TGTGCCAGCAGCCACTATCTTCAGCCTAGCTCCTACAATGAGCAGTTCTTC. This codes for CASSHYLQPSSYNEQFF. This chain uses TRBV5-6 with TRBJ2-1, with D unclear. This CDR3 comprises 17 residues. CDR1 is SGHDT and CDR2 is YYEEEE in the germline V gene. V was cut by 4 bases and J by 0 bases, with 17 bases left in between.

This chain links TRBV6-1 with TRBJ2-5, with D perhaps TRBD2 (5 bases). V lost 2 bases and J 0 bases, leaving 16 bases between the germline ends. CDR1 and CDR2 from the germline V gene are MNHNS and SASEGT. The CDR3 sequence is 17 residues long. The CDR3 protein is CASSETPDWEYQETQYF. CDR3 sequence (DNA): TGTGCCAGCAGTGAAACCCCCGATTGGGAGTACCAAGAGACCCAGTACTTC.

This chain uses TRBV11-2 with TRBJ1-6; 9 bases are a match to TRBD1. The germline gives CDR1 SGHAT, CDR2 FQNNGV. The CDR3 is made up of 15 amino acids. Trimming removed 0 bases from V and 9 bases from J; junction bases left unmatched: 3. The DNA of the CDR3 is TGTGCCAGCAGCTTAGAACGACAGGGGGTTTCACCCCTCCACTTT. Amino acids: CASSLERQGVSPLHF.